These 5 T cell receptor beta chains were all obtained from the same sample, sequenced in a study of chemoradiotherapy in HPV16-positive cancers. The protocol was immunoSEQ multiplex PCR, while the TCRdb copy is restricted to in-frame clones and leaves out a portion. The sample lists 55,000 to 85,000 clones; 88% were seen once. The source material was blood, sampled from a patient who underwent chemoradiotherapy. All receptors derive from a human donor with HPV-associated anogenital cancer.

This chain uses TRBV7-9 with TRBJ2-3, with D maybe TRBD1 (6 bases). Germline CDR1 reads SEHNR; CDR2 reads FQNEAQ (reference sequence). The CDR3 consists of 15 residues. V lost 5 bases and J 1 base, leaving 13 bases between the germline ends. The CDR3 DNA reads as TGTGCCAGCAGCAAAGGGGCAGGGGGCACAGATACGCAGTATTTT. The encoded protein is CASSKGAGGTDTQYF.

V gene TRBV5-6 combines with J gene TRBJ1-5; D unresolved. Trimming removed 3 bases from V and 7 bases from J, with 11 bases in between. This CDR3 is built from 13 residues. Germline-derived CDR1 and CDR2 are SGHDT and YYEEEE. For the CDR3, the DNA is TGTGCCAGCAGCTCGAGGTGGAACCAGCCCCAGCATTTT. The encoded protein is CASSSRWNQPQHF.

This clone was recorded once. V and J are TRBV2 and TRBJ2-1; 9 positions agree with TRBD2. The CDR3 is 15 amino acids. Germline V gives CDR1 SNHLY, CDR2 FYNNEI. With 7 bases clipped from V and 4 bases from J, the junction kept 8 bases outside the gene matches. This CDR3 reads CASTLSGSVYNEQFF. Written as DNA, the CDR3 is TGTGCCAGCACTCTTAGCGGGAGTGTATACAATGAGCAGTTCTTC.

In this sample, this clone turned up a few times. CDR3 bases: TGTGCCAGCAGCGCTACGGGACAGGGGGTTCCCTATGGCTACACCTTC. It codes for CASSATGQGVPYGYTF. The genes are TRBV6-4 and TRBJ1-2, with TRBD1 matching 11 bases. The CDR3 runs to 16 residues. Germline CDR1 is MRHNA and CDR2 is SNTAGT. J lost 4 bases, V lost 6 bases, and 10 bases had no gene match.

The rearrangement uses TRBV30 and TRBJ1-1; no clear D. V was pared by 0 bases and J by 4 bases, with 9 bases between. Germline CDR1 and CDR2: GTSNPN and SVGIG (reference sequence). CDR3 length equals 13 residues. The CDR3 loop reads CAWSVAKGTEAFF. CDR3 DNA: TGTGCCTGGAGTGTCGCAAAGGGCACTGAAGCTTTCTTT.